The rows below give T cell receptor beta chains drawn from one sample of a study of Ad26.COV2.S vaccination and SARS-CoV-2 variants. Sequencing used immunoSEQ multiplex PCR; TCRdb keeps in-frame clones, though not all of them. Of about 680,000 clones listed, around 92% are singletons. The sample here was peripheral blood, taken in a trial of Ad26.COV2.S vaccine versus placebo. These TCRs come from a person aged 18-60 years who received the Ad26.COV2.S COVID-19 vaccine or a placebo. CDR3s leave out the opening cysteine and the closing phenylalanine or tryptophan. Where a row states a size, it is once, few, many or the class of an expanded clone; other rows omit it.

clone_size: few; v_call: TRBV6-5; cdr3_aa: ASSTGIKFHEQY
clone_size: NA; v_call: TRBV5-6; cdr3_aa: ASSLKGLAAISGANVLT
clone_size: NA; v_call: TRBV5-1; cdr3_aa: ASSSVGGEAF
clone_size: NA; v_call: TRBV2; cdr3_aa: ASSEMGSTNQPQH
clone_size: NA; v_call: TRBV7-9; cdr3_aa: ASSFGTNTEAF
clone_size: once; v_call: TRBV30; cdr3_aa: AWSPGEGVYGYT
clone_size: once; v_call: TRBV9; cdr3_aa: ASSPHMEEYEQY
clone_size: NA; v_call: TRBV24-1; cdr3_aa: ATSDSNRDQQF
clone_size: few; v_call: TRBV5-4; cdr3_aa: ASSRKGAGGLETQY
clone_size: NA; v_call: TRBV6-5; cdr3_aa: ASSYSTGSYNEQF
clone_size: NA; v_call: TRBV5-1; cdr3_aa: ASSLQYQETQY
clone_size: NA; v_call: TRBV27; cdr3_aa: ASSARSYSPLH
clone_size: once; v_call: TRBV4-2; cdr3_aa: ASSPERKSTDTQY
clone_size: NA; v_call: TRBV7-2; cdr3_aa: ASRSRGQEYGYT
clone_size: NA; v_call: TRBV20-1; cdr3_aa: SASRGGPNQPQH
clone_size: NA; v_call: TRBV30; cdr3_aa: AWKPNSGNTDTQY
clone_size: NA; v_call: TRBV3-1/TRBV3-2; cdr3_aa: ASSHLRD
clone_size: NA; v_call: TRBV15; cdr3_aa: ATSRDASYEQY
clone_size: NA; v_call: TRBV25-1; cdr3_aa: ASRQTGLYEQY
clone_size: NA; v_call: TRBV24-1; cdr3_aa: ATMDRGENEQF
clone_size: NA; v_call: TRBV5-4; cdr3_aa: ASSIPGHSYYEQY
clone_size: NA; v_call: TRBV6-1; cdr3_aa: ASSEQGRSVIGAGELF
clone_size: NA; v_call: TRBV7-9; cdr3_aa: ASSLVRQGTGNTIY
clone_size: NA; v_call: TRBV2; cdr3_aa: ASRWGSSNSPLH
clone_size: NA; v_call: TRBV18; cdr3_aa: ASSPRSETPEAF
clone_size: NA; v_call: TRBV6-5; cdr3_aa: ASSYYGGETQY
clone_size: NA; v_call: TRBV2; cdr3_aa: ASSENAGFSTGELF
clone_size: NA; v_call: TRBV12-5; cdr3_aa: ASGLGQGNSPLH
clone_size: NA; v_call: TRBV6-2/TRBV6-3; cdr3_aa: ASSYGGQGAGDTQY
clone_size: NA; v_call: TRBV20-1; cdr3_aa: SASSGHGVDSPLH
clone_size: NA; v_call: TRBV5-6; cdr3_aa: ASSLRLRTTPRGKLF
clone_size: NA; v_call: TRBV9; cdr3_aa: ASSPRAGVNYGYT
clone_size: NA; v_call: TRBV7-9; cdr3_aa: ASSQRGGGPVRQY
clone_size: NA; v_call: TRBV19; cdr3_aa: ASRSGSAYEQY
clone_size: NA; v_call: TRBV19; cdr3_aa: ASSILPGQGSYEQY
clone_size: NA; v_call: TRBV30; cdr3_aa: AWNRGGSGYEQY
clone_size: NA; v_call: TRBV6-5; cdr3_aa: ASSSGQGWETQY
clone_size: NA; v_call: TRBV7-6; cdr3_aa: ASSFLSGGRPDTQY
clone_size: NA; v_call: TRBV7-9; cdr3_aa: ASSPPDDSPTNEKLF
clone_size: NA; v_call: TRBV2; cdr3_aa: ASSGLAGVAGHEQY
clone_size: NA; v_call: TRBV19; cdr3_aa: ASSSARQGSTDTQY
clone_size: few; v_call: TRBV5-4; cdr3_aa: ASSLARGNNSPLH
clone_size: once; v_call: TRBV2; cdr3_aa: ASTQQGKKEKLF
clone_size: NA; v_call: TRBV7-9; cdr3_aa: ASSLQGSIDTQY
clone_size: NA; v_call: TRBV12-2; cdr3_aa: ASRSVGRSSGANVLT